This T cell receptor (beta chain) was sequenced during a study of cytomegalovirus exposure and HLA in healthy donors. Study observations and caveats: According to a later analysis, TCR clusters from the first cohort tended to co-occur in the 120 or so validation repertoires. Reports showed the classifier diagnosing cytomegalovirus status with high specificity and sensitivity. The listing of 150 to 200 TCR beta chains classed them as cytomegalovirus-associated.

A word on this clone: Its antigen is as yet unknown.

The data were produced by immunoSEQ multiplex PCR, yet TCRdb's version contains in-frame clones alone and is incomplete. The repertoire holds about 43,000 clones, roughly nine tenths seen once, with 5% to 6% in the top ten. The length of the CDR3 is 15 residues. The chain recombines TRBV21-1 with TRBJ2-4; the DNA was not compared with TRBD1, the D call given in the table. TRBV21-1 has pseudogene status. This TCR was recovered from a man between 18 and 29 years old in good health and CMV-seronegative. The sample comprised PBMCs. The CDR3 DNA sequence: TGTGCCAGCAGCAAAGAGAATGGGCCCAAAAACATTCAGTACTTC. Protein sequence: CASSKENGPKNIQYF.